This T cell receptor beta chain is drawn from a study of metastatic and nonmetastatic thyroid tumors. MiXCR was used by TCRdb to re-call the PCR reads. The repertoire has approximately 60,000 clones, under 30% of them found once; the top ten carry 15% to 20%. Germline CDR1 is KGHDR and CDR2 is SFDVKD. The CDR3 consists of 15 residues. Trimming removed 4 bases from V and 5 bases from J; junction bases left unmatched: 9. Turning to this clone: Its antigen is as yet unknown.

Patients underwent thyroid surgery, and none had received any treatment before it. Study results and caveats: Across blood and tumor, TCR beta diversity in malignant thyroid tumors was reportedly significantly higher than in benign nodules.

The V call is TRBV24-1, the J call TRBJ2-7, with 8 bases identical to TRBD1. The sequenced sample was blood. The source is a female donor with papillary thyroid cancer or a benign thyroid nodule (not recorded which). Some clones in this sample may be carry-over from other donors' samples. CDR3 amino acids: CATSDTGQGSDEQYF. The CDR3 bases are TGTGCCACCAGTGACACAGGACAGGGTTCGGACGAGCAGTACTTC.